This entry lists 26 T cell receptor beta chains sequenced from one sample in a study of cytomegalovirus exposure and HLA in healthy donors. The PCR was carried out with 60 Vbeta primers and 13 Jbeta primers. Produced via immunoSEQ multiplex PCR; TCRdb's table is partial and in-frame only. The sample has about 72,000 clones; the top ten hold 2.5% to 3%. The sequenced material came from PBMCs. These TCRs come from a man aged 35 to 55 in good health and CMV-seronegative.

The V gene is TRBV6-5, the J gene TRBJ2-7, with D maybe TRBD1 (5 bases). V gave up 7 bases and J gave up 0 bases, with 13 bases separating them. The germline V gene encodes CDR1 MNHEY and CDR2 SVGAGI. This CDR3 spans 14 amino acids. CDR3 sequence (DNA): TGTGCCAGCAAAACAGGCGCCGGCTCCTACGAGCAGTACTTC. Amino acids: CASKTGAGSYEQYF.

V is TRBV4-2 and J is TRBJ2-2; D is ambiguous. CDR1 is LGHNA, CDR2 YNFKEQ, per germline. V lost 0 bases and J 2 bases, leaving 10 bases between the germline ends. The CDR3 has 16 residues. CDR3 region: CASSQDLGLNTGELFF. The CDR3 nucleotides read TGTGCCAGCAGCCAAGACCTTGGGCTAAACACCGGGGAGCTGTTTTTT.

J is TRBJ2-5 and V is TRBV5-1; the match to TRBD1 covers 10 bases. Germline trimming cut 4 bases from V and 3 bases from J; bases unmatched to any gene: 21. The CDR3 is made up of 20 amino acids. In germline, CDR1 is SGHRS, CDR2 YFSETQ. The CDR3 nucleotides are TGCGCCAGCAGCCATTCCGGGACAGGGGCGACAAAAAGCAAAAAAGAGACCCAGTACTTC. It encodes CASSHSGTGATKSKKETQYF.

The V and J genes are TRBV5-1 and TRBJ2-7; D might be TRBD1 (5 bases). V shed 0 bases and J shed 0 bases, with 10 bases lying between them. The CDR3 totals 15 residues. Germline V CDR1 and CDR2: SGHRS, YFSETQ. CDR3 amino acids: CASSLAPGSSYEQYF. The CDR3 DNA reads TGCGCCAGCAGCTTGGCTCCAGGGTCCTCCTACGAGCAGTACTTC.

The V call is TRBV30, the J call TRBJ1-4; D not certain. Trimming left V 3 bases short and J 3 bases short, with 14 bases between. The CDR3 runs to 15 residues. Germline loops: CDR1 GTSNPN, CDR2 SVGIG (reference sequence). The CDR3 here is CAWRPGRIANEKLFF. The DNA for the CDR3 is TGTGCCTGGAGGCCAGGCAGGATAGCTAATGAAAAACTGTTTTTT.

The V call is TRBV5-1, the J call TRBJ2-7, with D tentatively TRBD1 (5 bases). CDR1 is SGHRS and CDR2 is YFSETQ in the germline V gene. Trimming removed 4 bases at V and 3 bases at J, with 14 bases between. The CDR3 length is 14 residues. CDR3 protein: CASSRLGRDYEQYF. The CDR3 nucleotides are TGCGCCAGCAGCAGGTTAGGCAGGGACTACGAGCAGTACTTC. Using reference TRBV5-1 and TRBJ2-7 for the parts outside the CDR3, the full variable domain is KAGVTQTPRYLIKTRGQQVTLSCSPISGHRSVSWYQQTPGQGLQFLFEYFSETQRNKGNFPGRFSGRQFSNSRSEMNVSTLELGDSALYLCASSRLGRDYEQYFGPGTRLTVT.

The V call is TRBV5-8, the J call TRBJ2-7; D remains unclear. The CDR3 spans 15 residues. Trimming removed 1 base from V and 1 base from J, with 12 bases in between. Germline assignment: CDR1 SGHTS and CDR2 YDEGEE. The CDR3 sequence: CASSLTRGSSYEQYF. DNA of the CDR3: TGTGCCAGCAGCTTGACTCGAGGCTCATCCTACGAGCAGTACTTC.

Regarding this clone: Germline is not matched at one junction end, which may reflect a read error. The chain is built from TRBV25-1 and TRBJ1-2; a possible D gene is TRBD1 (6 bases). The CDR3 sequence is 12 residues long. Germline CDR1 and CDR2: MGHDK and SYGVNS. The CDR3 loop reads CASNVGEQGTAF. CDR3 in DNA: TGTGCCAGCAATGTTGGGGAACAGGGAACTGCTTTC.

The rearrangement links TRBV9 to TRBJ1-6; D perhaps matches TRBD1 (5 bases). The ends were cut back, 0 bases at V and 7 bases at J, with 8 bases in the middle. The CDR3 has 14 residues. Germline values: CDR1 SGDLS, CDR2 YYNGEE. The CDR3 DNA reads TGTGCCAGCAGCGTAGCACAGGAAAATTCACCCCTCCACTTT. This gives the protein CASSVAQENSPLHF.

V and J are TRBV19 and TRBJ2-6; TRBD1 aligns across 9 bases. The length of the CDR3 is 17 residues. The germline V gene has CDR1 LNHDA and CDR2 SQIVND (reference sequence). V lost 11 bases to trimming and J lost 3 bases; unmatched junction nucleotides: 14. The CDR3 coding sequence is TGTGCCGGCACCGAGGGACAGGGCATTTTTGGGGCCAACGTCCTGACTTTC. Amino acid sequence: CAGTEGQGIFGANVLTF.

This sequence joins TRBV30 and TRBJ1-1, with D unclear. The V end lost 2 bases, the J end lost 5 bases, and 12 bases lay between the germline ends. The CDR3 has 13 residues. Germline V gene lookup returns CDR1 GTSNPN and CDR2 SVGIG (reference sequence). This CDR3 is CAWSTQTGTEAFF. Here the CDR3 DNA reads TGTGCCTGGAGTACCCAGACCGGGACTGAAGCTTTCTTT.

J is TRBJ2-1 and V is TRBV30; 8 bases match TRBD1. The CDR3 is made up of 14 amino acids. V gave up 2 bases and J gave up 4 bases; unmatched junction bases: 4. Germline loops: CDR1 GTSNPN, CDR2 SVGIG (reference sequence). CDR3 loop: CAWSFRTGYNEQFF. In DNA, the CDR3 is TGTGCCTGGAGTTTTAGGACAGGGTACAATGAGCAGTTCTTC.

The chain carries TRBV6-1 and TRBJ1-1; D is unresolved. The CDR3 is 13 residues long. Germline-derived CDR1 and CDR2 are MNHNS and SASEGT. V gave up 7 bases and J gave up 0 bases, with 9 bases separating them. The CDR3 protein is CASKRGMNTEAFF. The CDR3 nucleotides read TGTGCCAGCAAGCGGGGAATGAACACTGAAGCTTTCTTT.

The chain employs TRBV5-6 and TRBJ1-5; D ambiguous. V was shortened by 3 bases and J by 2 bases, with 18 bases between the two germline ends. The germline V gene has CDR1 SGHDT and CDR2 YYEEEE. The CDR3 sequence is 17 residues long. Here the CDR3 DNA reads TGTGCCAGCAGCTCCACGTGGGGTCTCGGGGGCAATCAGCCCCAGCATTTT. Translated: CASSSTWGLGGNQPQHF.

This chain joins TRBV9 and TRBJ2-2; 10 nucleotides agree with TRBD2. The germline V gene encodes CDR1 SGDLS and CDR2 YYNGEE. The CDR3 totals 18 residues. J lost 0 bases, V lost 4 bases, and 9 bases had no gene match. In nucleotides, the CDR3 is TGTGCCAGCAGCACCCGGGATAGCGGGGGGCCGAACACCGGGGAGCTGTTTTTT. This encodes CASSTRDSGGPNTGELFF. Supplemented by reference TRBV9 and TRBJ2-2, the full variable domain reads DSGVTQTPKHLITATGQRVTLRCSPRSGDLSVYWYQQSLDQGLQFLIQYYNGEERAKGNILERFSAQQFPDLHSELNLSSLELGDSALYFCASSTRDSGGPNTGELFFGEGSRLTVL.

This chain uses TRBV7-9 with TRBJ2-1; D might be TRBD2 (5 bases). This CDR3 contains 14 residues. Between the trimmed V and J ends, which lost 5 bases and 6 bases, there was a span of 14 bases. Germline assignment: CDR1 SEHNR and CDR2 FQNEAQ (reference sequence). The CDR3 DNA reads TGTGCCAGCAGCCCTCAAGGGAGAGTCAATGAGCAGTTCTTC. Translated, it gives CASSPQGRVNEQFF.

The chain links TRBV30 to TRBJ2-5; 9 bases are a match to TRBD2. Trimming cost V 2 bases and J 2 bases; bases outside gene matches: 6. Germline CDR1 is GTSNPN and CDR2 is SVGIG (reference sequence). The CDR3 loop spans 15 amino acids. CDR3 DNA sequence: TGTGCCTGGAGTATACTAGCGGGTCCACAAGAGACCCAGTACTTC. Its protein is CAWSILAGPQETQYF.

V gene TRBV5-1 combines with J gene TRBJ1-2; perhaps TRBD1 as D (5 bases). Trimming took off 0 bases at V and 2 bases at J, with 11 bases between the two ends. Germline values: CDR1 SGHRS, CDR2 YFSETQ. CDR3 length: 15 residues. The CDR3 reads CASSLAGFNNYGYTF. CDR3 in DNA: TGCGCCAGCAGCTTGGCAGGGTTTAACAACTATGGCTACACCTTC.

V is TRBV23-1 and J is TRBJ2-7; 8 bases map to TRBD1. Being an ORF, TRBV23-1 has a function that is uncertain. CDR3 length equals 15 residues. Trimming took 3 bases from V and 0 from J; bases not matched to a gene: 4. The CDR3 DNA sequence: TGCGCCAGCAGTCACAAGGACAGGGCCTCCTACGAGCAGTACTTC. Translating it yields CASSHKDRASYEQYF.

As DNA, the CDR3 is TGTGCCTGGACCCGCGGAAGTGGGAATGAGCAGTTCTTC. Translation gives CAWTRGSGNEQFF. The gene calls are TRBV30 and TRBJ2-1, with D uncertain. Trimming cost V 4 bases and J 7 bases, with 14 bases left between them. Germline V gene sequence: CDR1 GTSNPN, CDR2 SVGIG (reference sequence). The CDR3 contains 13 residues.

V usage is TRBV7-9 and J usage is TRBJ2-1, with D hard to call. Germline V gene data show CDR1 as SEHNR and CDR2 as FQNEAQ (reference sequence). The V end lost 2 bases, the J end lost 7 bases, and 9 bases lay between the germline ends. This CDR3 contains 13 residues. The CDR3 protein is CASSLLGLNEQFF. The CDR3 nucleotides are TGTGCCAGCAGCTTACTGGGCTTGAATGAGCAGTTCTTC.

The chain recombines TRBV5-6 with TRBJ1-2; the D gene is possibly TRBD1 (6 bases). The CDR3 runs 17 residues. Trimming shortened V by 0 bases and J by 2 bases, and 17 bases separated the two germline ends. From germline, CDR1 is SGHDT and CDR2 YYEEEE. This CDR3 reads CASSLGISIRGNYGYTF. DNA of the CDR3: TGTGCCAGCAGCTTGGGTATTTCGATTAGGGGGAACTATGGCTACACCTTC.

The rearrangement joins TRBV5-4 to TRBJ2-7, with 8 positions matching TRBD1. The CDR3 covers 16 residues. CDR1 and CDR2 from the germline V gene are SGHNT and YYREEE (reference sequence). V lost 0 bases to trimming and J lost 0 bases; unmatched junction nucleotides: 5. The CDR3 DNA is TGTGCCAGCAGCTTGGGGGACAGGCGTAGCTCCTACGAGCAGTACTTC. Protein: CASSLGDRRSSYEQYF.

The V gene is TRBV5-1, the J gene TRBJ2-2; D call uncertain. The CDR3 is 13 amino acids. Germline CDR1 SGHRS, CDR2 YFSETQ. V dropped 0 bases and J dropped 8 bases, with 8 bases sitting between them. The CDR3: CASSLDWAGELFF. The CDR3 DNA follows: TGCGCCAGCAGCTTGGATTGGGCGGGGGAGCTGTTTTTT.

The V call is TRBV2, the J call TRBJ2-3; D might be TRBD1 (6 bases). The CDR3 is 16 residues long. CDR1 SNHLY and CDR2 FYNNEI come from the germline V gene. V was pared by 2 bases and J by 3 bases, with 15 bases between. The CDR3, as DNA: TGTGCCAGCAGTGAATCAACGGGGCAGGGGACAGATACGCAGTATTTT. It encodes CASSESTGQGTDTQYF.

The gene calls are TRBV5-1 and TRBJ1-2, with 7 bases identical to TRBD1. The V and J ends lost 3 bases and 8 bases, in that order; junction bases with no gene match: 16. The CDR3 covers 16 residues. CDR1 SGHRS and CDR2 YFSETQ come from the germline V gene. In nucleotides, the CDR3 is TGCGCCAGCAGCTACTTCCAGGGGGATTCTATGGAAGGCTACACCTTC. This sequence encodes CASSYFQGDSMEGYTF.